The rows below give T cell receptor beta chains drawn from one sample of a study of early T cells in non-severe SARS-CoV-2 infection. TCRdb passed the 5' RACE reads through MiXCR, listing each CDR3 protein once. The sample includes fewer than 30,000 distinct CDR3 sequences, roughly 5.3% of them seen just once. Source material: whole blood. The receptors were gathered from an adult who was a healthcare worker with PCR-confirmed SARS-CoV-2 infection or an uninfected control (not recorded which). Each CDR3 is given with its conserved first and last residue. D genes are given only for firm matches. Expanded clones get a size class; other rows say once, few or many, or leave the size out.

many TRBD1 TRBJ2-3 TRBV25-1 CASSTHGTGGTDTQYF TGTGCCAGCAGTACGCACGGGACAGGGGGCACAGATACGCAGTATTTT
many TRBD1 TRBJ2-3 TRBV19 CASSQGTGGMTDTQYF TGTGCCAGTAGTCAAGGGACAGGGGGCATGACAGATACGCAGTATTTT
few - TRBJ1-5 TRBV6-1 CASTDRPRQPQHF TGTGCCAGCACCGACAGGCCGCGCCAGCCCCAGCATTTT
- - TRBJ1-5 TRBV7-9 CASSLASASSNQPQHF TGTGCCAGCAGCTTAGCTTCGGCGTCGAGCAATCAGCCCCAGCATTTT
- - TRBJ2-3 TRBV5-4 CASSLDRQHTDTQYF TGTGCCAGCAGCTTGGACAGACAACACACAGATACGCAGTATTTT
few - TRBJ2-2 TRBV7-9 CASPRQVLNELFF TGTGCCAGCCCCAGACAAGTACTGAATGAGCTGTTTTTT
few - TRBJ1-5 TRBV6-2/TRBV6-3 CASTEGNQPQHF TGTGCCAGCACTGAGGGCAATCAGCCCCAGCATTTT
many TRBD1 TRBJ1-4 TRBV30 CAWSTTGGPNEKLFF TGTGCCTGGAGTACGACAGGGGGGCCTAATGAAAAACTGTTTTTT
many - TRBJ2-7 TRBV29-1 CSVVGRGAEQYF TGCAGCGTTGTGGGGAGGGGGGCCGAGCAGTACTTC
many - TRBJ1-1 TRBV29-1 CSVELGARTEAFF TGCAGCGTTGAGTTGGGGGCAAGGACTGAAGCTTTCTTT
few TRBD1 TRBJ2-7 TRBV29-1 CSVERRDSPSYEQYF TGCAGCGTTGAGCGCCGGGACAGCCCGAGCTACGAGCAGTACTTC
many - TRBJ1-1 TRBV7-9 CASSLPGHVGTEAFF TGTGCCAGCAGCTTACCGGGACACGTTGGGACTGAAGCTTTCTTT
medium-sized - TRBJ1-1 TRBV7-3 CASSLGGGPTEAFF TGTGCCAGCAGCTTAGGTGGGGGCCCCACTGAAGCTTTCTTT
- - TRBJ2-7 TRBV7-6 CASSPGRHLNQQYF TGTGCCAGCAGCCCAGGAAGACATTTGAATCAGCAGTACTTC
many - TRBJ2-3 TRBV19 CASTLPGADTQYF TGTGCCAGTACCCTTCCAGGCGCCGATACGCAGTATTTT
many - TRBJ2-2 TRBV2 CASTLLKDTGELFF TGTGCCAGCACCCTCCTGAAGGACACCGGGGAGCTGTTTTTT
- - TRBJ1-1 TRBV11-2 CASSSFDSTEAFF TGTGCCAGCAGCTCCTTTGATAGCACTGAAGCTTTCTTT
many - TRBJ1-1 TRBV5-1 CASSFGFGSNTEAFF TGCGCCAGCAGCTTTGGATTTGGATCGAACACTGAAGCTTTCTTT
many - TRBJ1-2 TRBV10-2 CASSDRANYGYTF TGCGCCAGCAGTGACAGGGCTAACTATGGCTACACCTTC
many TRBD1 TRBJ1-5 TRBV18 CASSPLPGGNNQPQHF TGTGCCAGCTCACCACTCCCAGGGGGGAACAATCAGCCCCAGCATTTT
medium-sized - TRBJ2-3 TRBV19 CASSSIDTQYF TGTGCCAGTAGTTCCATAGATACGCAGTATTTT
many TRBD1 TRBJ2-1 TRBV19 CASSWGDRGVFYEQFF TGTGCCAGTAGTTGGGGCGACAGGGGGGTTTTTTATGAGCAGTTCTTC
- TRBD2 TRBJ2-2 TRBV7-6 CASSPRAGGSTGELFF TGTGCCAGCAGTCCCAGAGCGGGGGGGAGCACCGGGGAGCTGTTTTTT
many - TRBJ2-6 TRBV6-4 CASSDGSGANVLTF TGTGCCAGCAGTGACGGCTCCGGGGCCAACGTCCTGACTTTC
many - TRBJ2-7 TRBV10-1 CASSRDTGPYEQYF TGCGCCAGCAGTAGGGACACCGGGCCCTACGAGCAGTACTTC
many - TRBJ1-2 TRBV18 CASSRTGAGEVARSYTF TGTGCCAGCTCAAGAACGGGCGCGGGGGAAGTAGCCCGCAGCTACACCTTC
few TRBD2 TRBJ2-3 TRBV9 CASSDGLAGRVEDTQYF TGTGCCAGCAGCGATGGACTAGCGGGACGGGTAGAGGATACGCAGTATTTT
- - TRBJ1-4 TRBV6-2/TRBV6-3 CASSTRQDHNEKLLF TGTGCCAGCAGTACCAGACAGGACCATAATGAAAAACTGCTTTTT
many - TRBJ2-1 TRBV20-1 CSALGGPPYNEQFF TGCAGTGCTCTGGGGGGGCCGCCGTACAATGAGCAGTTCTTC
many - TRBJ1-1 TRBV6-4 CASSSGDMNTEAFF TGTGCCAGCAGTTCGGGGGACATGAACACTGAAGCTTTCTTT
many - TRBJ1-5 TRBV12-3/TRBV12-4 CASSFLRQPQHF TGTGCCAGCAGCTTCTTGCGTCAGCCCCAGCATTTT
many - TRBJ2-1 TRBV5-1 CASSSPAGGRNNEQFF TGCGCCAGCAGCTCCCCCGCTGGGGGGAGAAACAATGAGCAGTTCTTC
many TRBD2 TRBJ2-2 TRBV11-2 CASSLGPAGDTGELFF TGTGCCAGCAGCTTAGGTCCAGCGGGGGACACCGGGGAGCTGTTTTTT
- - TRBJ1-3 TRBV6-6 CASSSGLANSGNTIYF TGTGCCAGCAGCTCGGGACTAGCAAACTCTGGAAACACCATATATTTT
many TRBD1 TRBJ2-7 TRBV5-1 CASSLPSGTGINEQYF TGCGCCAGCAGCCTCCCCTCCGGGACAGGGATCAACGAGCAGTACTTC
- TRBD2 TRBJ2-7 TRBV13 CASSTSGGDGHSYEQYF TGTGCCAGCAGCACGTCCGGGGGGGACGGACACTCCTACGAGCAGTACTTC
few - TRBJ2-3 TRBV20-1 CSASRTLGVTDTQYF TGCAGTGCTTCCCGGACTCTCGGGGTCACAGATACGCAGTATTTT
few TRBD1 TRBJ2-7 TRBV7-9 CASSPSGQTYEQYF TGTGCCAGCAGCCCTTCGGGACAGACCTACGAGCAGTACTTC
- - TRBJ2-7 TRBV6-1 CASLSPPYEQYF TGTGCCAGCCTCTCCCCACCGTACGAGCAGTACTTC
once - TRBJ2-5 TRBV29-1 CSVEDPRGGETQYF TGCAGCGTTGAAGATCCCAGGGGAGGAGAGACCCAGTACTTC
medium-sized - TRBJ2-3 TRBV6-6 CASRLSTDTQYF TGTGCCAGCAGGCTCAGCACAGATACGCAGTATTTT
many - TRBJ1-5 TRBV29-1 CSVGQGDQPQHF TGCAGCGTTGGGCAGGGCGATCAGCCCCAGCATTTT
many TRBD1 TRBJ1-2 TRBV4-1 CASSQSDRQGGYGYTF TGCGCCAGCAGCCAATCAGACCGACAGGGAGGCTATGGCTACACCTTC
many TRBD1 TRBJ1-1 TRBV7-6 CASSLSAGTAYPEAFF TGTGCCAGCAGCCTCTCCGCTGGGACAGCCTACCCTGAAGCTTTCTTT
medium-sized - TRBJ2-5 TRBV11-2 CASSLVRSQETQYF TGTGCCAGCAGCTTGGTGCGTTCCCAAGAGACCCAGTACTTC
many - TRBJ1-2 TRBV7-9 CASSPGLTATNYGYTF TGTGCCAGCAGCCCTGGGCTTACGGCCACTAACTATGGCTACACCTTC